Presented here are 9 T cell receptor beta chains from one specimen sequenced in a study of blood T cell repertoires in COVID-19 (dated by TCRdb to the early 2020s). Library generation was performed with the immunoSEQ multiplex PCR assay. The immuneACCESS repertoire file appears here via TCRdb, limited to in-frame rearrangements. These files lack a portion of the clones; in checked studies, under half of the deficit traces to unresolved V genes, and the cause of the others is not known. This sample comprises around 120,000 clones, 65% to 90% of them detected only once. The top ten clones comprise roughly 10% of the sample. Material for sequencing was peripheral blood. These receptors all stem from an elderly man with acute or convalescent COVID-19.

The chain couples TRBV30 to TRBJ2-7; maybe TRBD2 (6 bases). The germline V and J ends were trimmed by 5 bases and 0 bases, with 11 bases remaining between them. The germline V gene has CDR1 GTSNPN and CDR2 SVGIG (reference sequence). CDR3 length: 13 residues. CDR3 coding DNA: TGTGCCTGGGGGGGACTGATCTCCTACGAGCAGTACTTC. This encodes CAWGGLISYEQYF.

This rearrangement joins TRBV24-1 to TRBJ2-5; 9 bases agree with TRBD1. The V gene end was trimmed by 2 bases and the J gene end by 5 bases; junction bases not matched to a gene: 14. From germline, CDR1 is KGHDR and CDR2 SFDVKD. The CDR3 is 18 amino acids. This chain's CDR3 is CATSDWGPGQGKTETQYF. In nucleotides, the CDR3 is TGTGCCACCAGTGATTGGGGACCTGGACAGGGGAAGACGGAGACCCAGTACTTC.

V usage is TRBV6-5 and J usage is TRBJ2-7, with 9 positions matching TRBD1. The germline V gene has CDR1 MNHEY and CDR2 SVGAGI. With V trimmed by 5 bases and J by 2 bases, 7 bases remained unmatched. The CDR3 is 15 residues long. The CDR3 region has the DNA TGTGCCAGCAGTACACAGGGGGCGCACACCTACGAGCAGTACTTC. It specifies CASSTQGAHTYEQYF.

The J gene is TRBJ1-4, the V gene TRBV3-1 (or the pseudogene TRBV3-2), with D possibly being TRBD1 (5 bases). Germline CDR1 and CDR2: LGHDT and YNNKEL (reference sequence). V was shortened by 3 bases and J by 3 bases, with 14 bases between the two germline ends. This CDR3 is 16 amino acids long. CDR3 residues: CASSQPYRGSNEKLFF. Here the CDR3 DNA reads TGTGCCAGCAGCCAGCCCTATCGGGGGTCTAATGAAAAACTGTTTTTT.

The J gene is TRBJ1-2, the V gene TRBV10-3; the match to TRBD1 covers 9 bases. Germline CDR1 and CDR2: ENHRY and SYGVKD. The CDR3 loop spans 13 amino acids. The junction had 4 bases not matched to a gene; V was cut back by 6 bases and J by 5 bases. This chain's CDR3 is CAIREGQGYGYTF. CDR3 bases: TGTGCCATCAGAGAAGGACAGGGGTATGGCTACACCTTC.

The V and J genes are TRBV30 and TRBJ2-2; TRBD1 matches 7 bases. V shed 5 bases and J 0 bases; nucleotides not matched to a gene: 3. Germline V lookup: CDR1 GTSNPN, CDR2 SVGIG (reference sequence). CDR3 size: 14 residues. CDR3 DNA sequence: TGTGCCTGGTCCGGGACAGCGAACACCGGGGAGCTGTTTTTT. Translating it yields CAWSGTANTGELFF.

This clone was counted a single time. The V gene is TRBV18, the J gene TRBJ1-2, with TRBD1 matching over 7 bases. Germline V gene data show CDR1 as KGHSH and CDR2 as LQKENI. The V segment lost 6 bases and the J segment 4 bases; nucleotides outside the gene matches: 5. The CDR3 length is 13 residues. The CDR3 coding sequence is TGTGCCAGCTCGTCGACAGGGCTCTATGGCTACACCTTC. Amino acids: CASSSTGLYGYTF.

This chain links TRBV6-1 with TRBJ2-7, with TRBD1 as a possible D gene (5 bases). The V gene's germline CDR1 is MNHNS and CDR2 SASEGT. The CDR3 sequence is 15 residues long. With 3 bases removed from V and 6 bases from J, the gap between germline ends came to 18 bases. The CDR3 coding sequence is TGTGCCAGCAGTGATCAACCAGGGATAAGCGTCGAGCAGTACTTC. Protein product: CASSDQPGISVEQYF.

The chain recombines TRBV4-2 with TRBJ1-5; TRBD1 aligns across 7 bases. Germline V CDR1 and CDR2: LGHNA, YNFKEQ. V trimming: 4 bases; J trimming: 1 base; junction bases outside the gene matches: 7. The CDR3 has 16 amino acids. The CDR3 here is CASSRGTGDSNQPQHF. CDR3 DNA: TGTGCCAGCAGCCGGGGAACAGGGGACAGCAATCAGCCCCAGCATTTT.